Shown below are 8 T cell receptor beta chains from a single sample sequenced in a study of blood T cell repertoires in COVID-19. The table came from immunoSEQ multiplex PCR; TCRdb's copy has only in-frame clones and leaves some out. The sample includes 250,000 to 350,000 clones, about nine tenths seen only once; the top ten take 0.95% to 1.3%. The sample consisted of PBMCs or T cells enriched from blood (not recorded which). Every receptor here comes from a woman aged 30 to 39 who had recovered from COVID-19.

This clone was observed once. The chain has TRBV19 and TRBJ2-1; possibly TRBD1 for D (6 bases). Germline loops: CDR1 LNHDA, CDR2 SQIVND (reference sequence). Trimming took off 5 bases at V and 10 bases at J, with 9 bases between the two ends. This CDR3 region has 11 residues. In DNA, the CDR3 is TGTGCCAGTAGTGCCGGGACAGAGCAGTTCTTC. Translated, it gives CASSAGTEQFF.

This sequence joins TRBV27 and TRBJ2-1, with D perhaps matching TRBD2 (6 bases). V lost 6 bases to trimming and J lost 4 bases, with 19 bases between them. CDR1 MNHEY and CDR2 SMNVEV come from the germline V gene (reference sequence). The CDR3 has 16 residues. CDR3 residues: CASRTSGPELYNEQFF. The CDR3 DNA follows: TGTGCCAGCAGAACCAGCGGGCCGGAGTTGTACAATGAGCAGTTCTTC.

The CDR3 DNA follows: TGTGCCAGCAGTGAAAGGGGGGGATTGAGCCAGCCCCAGCATTTT. Translation gives CASSERGGLSQPQHF. The rearrangement joins TRBV6-1 to TRBJ1-5; weak D call: TRBD1 (6 bases). Looked up from germline, CDR1 is MNHNS and CDR2 is SASEGT. The CDR3 is made up of 15 amino acids. The V end lost 2 bases, the J end lost 7 bases, and 15 bases lay between the germline ends.

The CDR3 nucleotides read TGTGCCAGCAGCCAAGGGGACGCTCTGGAGGGGCAGTTCTTC. This translates into CASSQGDALEGQFF. The rearrangement links TRBV14 to TRBJ2-1; tentatively, D is TRBD2 (6 bases). CDR1 is SGHDN, CDR2 FVKESK, per germline. The V and J ends lost 1 base and 12 bases respectively, with 16 bases between them. The length of the CDR3 is 14 residues.

For this clone: Other DNA sequences within the sample encode an identical CDR3. V and J are TRBV27 and TRBJ2-2, with TRBD1 matching 7 bases. Germline CDR1 reads MNHEY; CDR2 reads SMNVEV (reference sequence). The CDR3 runs 14 residues. J lost 5 bases, V lost 3 bases, and 3 bases had no gene match. For the CDR3, the DNA is TGTGCCAGCAGTTTTCAGGGGGTTACCGGGGAGCTGTTTTTT. It encodes CASSFQGVTGELFF.

The V call is TRBV27, the J call TRBJ1-4, with TRBD1 identical over 9 bases. This CDR3 comprises 13 residues. V lost 5 bases, J lost 11 bases, and 6 bases stayed unmatched. Germline V CDR1 and CDR2: MNHEY, SMNVEV (reference sequence). CDR3 sequence: CASSRQGVGKLFF. The CDR3 nucleotides read TGTGCCAGCAGTAGACAGGGGGTAGGGAAACTGTTTTTT.

The chain employs TRBV9 and TRBJ2-7; 7 positions match TRBD1. Germline-derived CDR1 and CDR2 are SGDLS and YYNGEE. The CDR3 has 14 residues. V dropped 3 bases and J dropped 3; count of bases not matched to a gene: 6. CDR3 bases: TGTGCCAGCAGCGGCCGGGACAGCCACTACGAGCAGTACTTC. It encodes CASSGRDSHYEQYF.

The V call is TRBV4-3, the J call TRBJ1-2; 7 bases are shared with TRBD1. Unmatched junction bases numbered 6, after V lost 4 bases and J lost 4 bases. CDR1 LGHNA and CDR2 YSLEER come from the germline V gene. This CDR3 region has 14 residues. CDR3 sequence: CASSPNRGFYGYTF. The CDR3 region has the DNA TGCGCCAGCAGCCCGAACAGGGGCTTCTATGGCTACACCTTC.